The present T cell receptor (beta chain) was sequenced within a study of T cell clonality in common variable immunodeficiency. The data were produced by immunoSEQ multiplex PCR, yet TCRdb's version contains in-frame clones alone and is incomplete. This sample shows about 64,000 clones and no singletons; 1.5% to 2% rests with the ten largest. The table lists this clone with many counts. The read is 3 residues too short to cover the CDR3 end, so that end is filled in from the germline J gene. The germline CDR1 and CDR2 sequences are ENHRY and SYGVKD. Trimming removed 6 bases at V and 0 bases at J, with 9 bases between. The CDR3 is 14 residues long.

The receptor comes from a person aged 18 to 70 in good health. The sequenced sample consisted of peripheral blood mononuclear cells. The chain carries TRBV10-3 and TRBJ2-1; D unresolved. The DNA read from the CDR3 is TGTGCCATCAGAAGGGCTTCCTCCTACAATGAG. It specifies CAIRRASSYNE. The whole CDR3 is CAIRRASSYNEQFF.